This TCR beta chain was sequenced during a study of blood T cells in healthy people across ages. Broader study findings: Naive CD4+ cells and diversity were both higher in long-lived donors than in aged donors.

Using a J-beta primer mix together with a sample-barcoded 5' primer, a second PCR was run for roughly 7 to 12 cycles. TCRdb used MiXCR to reprocess the 5' RACE reads, holding one entry per CDR3 protein. The sample carries 540,000 or so distinct CDR3 sequences, less than 25% recorded once. From germline, CDR1 is MDHEN and CDR2 SYDVKM. The V end lost 1 base, the J end lost 2 bases, and 20 bases lay between the germline ends. The length of the CDR3 is 18 residues. As to this clonotype: The antigen remains unidentified.

The sample was also reused in another study, on T cells of mothers and their children. That work contributes: Reads recorded for TCR beta CDR3 numbered over 9 million per mother and roughly 2.7 million per child. The study found slightly higher but non-significant overlap in related versus unrelated mother-child pairs.

Sequencing was carried out using blood. The chain joins TRBV28 to TRBJ1-2, with D unresolved. This clonotype was sampled from a boy aged 5-17 years in good health. DNA of the CDR3: TGTGCCAGCAGTTTATACCCCGCCGGAGGGTCGCGAAACTATGGCTACACCTTC. Its protein product is CASSLYPAGGSRNYGYTF.